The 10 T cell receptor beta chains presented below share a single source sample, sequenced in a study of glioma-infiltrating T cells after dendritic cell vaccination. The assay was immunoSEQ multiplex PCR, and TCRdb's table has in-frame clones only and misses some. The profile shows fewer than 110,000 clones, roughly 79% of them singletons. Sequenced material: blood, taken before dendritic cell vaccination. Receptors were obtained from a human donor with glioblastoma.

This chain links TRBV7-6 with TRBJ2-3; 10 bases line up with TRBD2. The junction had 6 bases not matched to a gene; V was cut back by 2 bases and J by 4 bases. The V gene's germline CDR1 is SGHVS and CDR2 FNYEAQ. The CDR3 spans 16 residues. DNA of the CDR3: TGTGCCAGCAGCTTATTAGTAGCGGGGGGCGCAGATACGCAGTATTTT. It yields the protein CASSLLVAGGADTQYF. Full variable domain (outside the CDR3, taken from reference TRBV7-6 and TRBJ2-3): GAGVSQSPRYKVTKRGQDVALRCDPISGHVSLYWYRQALGQGPEFLTYFNYEAQQDKSGLPNDRFSAERPEGSISTLTIQRTEQRDSAMYRCASSLLVAGGADTQYFGPGTRLTVL.

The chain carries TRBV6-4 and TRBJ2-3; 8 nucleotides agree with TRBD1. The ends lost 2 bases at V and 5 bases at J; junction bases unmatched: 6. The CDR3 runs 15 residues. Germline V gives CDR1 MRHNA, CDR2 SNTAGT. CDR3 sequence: CASSDLPGGIDTQYF. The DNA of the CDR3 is TGTGCCAGCAGTGACCTGCCAGGGGGCATAGATACGCAGTATTTT.

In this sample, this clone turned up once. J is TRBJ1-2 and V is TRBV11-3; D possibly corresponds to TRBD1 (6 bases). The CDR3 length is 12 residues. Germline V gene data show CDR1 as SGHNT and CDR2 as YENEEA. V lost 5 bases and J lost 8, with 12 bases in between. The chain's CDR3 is CASSPLTGGYTF. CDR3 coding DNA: TGTGCCAGCAGCCCCTTGACAGGCGGCTACACCTTC.

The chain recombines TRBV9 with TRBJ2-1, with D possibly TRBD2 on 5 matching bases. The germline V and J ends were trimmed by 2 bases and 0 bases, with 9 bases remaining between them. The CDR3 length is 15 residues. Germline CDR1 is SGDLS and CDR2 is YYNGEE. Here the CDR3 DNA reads TGTGCCAGCAGCGTTTTGGGGAGCTCCTACAATGAGCAGTTCTTC. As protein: CASSVLGSSYNEQFF.

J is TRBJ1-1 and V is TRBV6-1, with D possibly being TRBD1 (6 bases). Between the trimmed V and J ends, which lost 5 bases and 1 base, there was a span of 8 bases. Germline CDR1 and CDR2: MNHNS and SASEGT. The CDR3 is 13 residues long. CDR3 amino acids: CASSLQGNTEAFF. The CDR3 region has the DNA TGTGCCAGCAGTCTACAGGGGAACACTGAAGCTTTCTTT.

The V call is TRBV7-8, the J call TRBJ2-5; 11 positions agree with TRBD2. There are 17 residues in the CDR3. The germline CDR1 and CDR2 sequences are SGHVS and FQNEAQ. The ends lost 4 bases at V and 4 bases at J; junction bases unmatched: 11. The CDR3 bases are TGTGCCAGCAGCTCCGGGATTAGCGGGGGGGATGTAGAGACCCAGTACTTC. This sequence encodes CASSSGISGGDVETQYF.

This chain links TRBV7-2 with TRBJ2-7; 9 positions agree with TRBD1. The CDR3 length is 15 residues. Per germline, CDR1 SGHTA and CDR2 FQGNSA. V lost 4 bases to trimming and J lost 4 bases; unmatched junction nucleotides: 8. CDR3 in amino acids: CASSSTGTGNYEQYF. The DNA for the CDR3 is TGTGCCAGCAGCTCGACCGGGACAGGGAATTACGAGCAGTACTTC.

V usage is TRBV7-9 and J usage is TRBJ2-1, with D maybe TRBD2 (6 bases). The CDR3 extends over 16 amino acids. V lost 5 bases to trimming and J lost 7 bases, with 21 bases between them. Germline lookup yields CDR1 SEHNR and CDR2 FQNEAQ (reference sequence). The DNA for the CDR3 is TGTGCCAGCAGCCTCTTTGGCAGGGAGGTTAAGAATGAGCAGTTCTTC. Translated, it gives CASSLFGREVKNEQFF.

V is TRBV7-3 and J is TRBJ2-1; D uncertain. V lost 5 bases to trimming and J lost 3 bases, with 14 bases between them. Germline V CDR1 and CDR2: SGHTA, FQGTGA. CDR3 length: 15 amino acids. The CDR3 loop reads CASSTSERSYNEQFF. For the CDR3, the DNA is TGTGCCAGCAGCACTTCCGAAAGGAGCTACAATGAGCAGTTCTTC.

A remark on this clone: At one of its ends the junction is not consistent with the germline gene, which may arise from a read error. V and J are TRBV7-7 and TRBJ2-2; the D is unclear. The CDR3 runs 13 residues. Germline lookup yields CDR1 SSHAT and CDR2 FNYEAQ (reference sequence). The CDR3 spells CASSLAYTGELFF. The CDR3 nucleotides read TGTGCTAGCAGCTTAGCCTACACCGGGGAGCTGTTTTTT.